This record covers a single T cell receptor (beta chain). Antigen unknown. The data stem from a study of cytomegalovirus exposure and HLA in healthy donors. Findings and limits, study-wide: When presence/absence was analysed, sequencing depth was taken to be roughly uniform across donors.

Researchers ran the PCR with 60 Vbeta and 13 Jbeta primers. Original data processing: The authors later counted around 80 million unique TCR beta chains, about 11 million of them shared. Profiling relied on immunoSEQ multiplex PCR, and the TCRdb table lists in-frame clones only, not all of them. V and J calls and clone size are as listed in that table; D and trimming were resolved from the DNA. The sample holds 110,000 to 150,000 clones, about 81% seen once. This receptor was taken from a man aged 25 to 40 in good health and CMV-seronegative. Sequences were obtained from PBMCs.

CDR3 sequence reads: CASSYSGRGVETQYF. CDR3 nucleotides: TGTGCCAGCAGTTACTCGGGGAGGGGCGTGGAGACCCAGTACTTC. The rearrangement joins TRBV6-5 to TRBJ2-5; 7 bases match TRBD2. Trimming cost V 0 bases and J 5 bases; bases outside gene matches: 6. Germline CDR1 is MNHEY and CDR2 is SVGAGI. The CDR3 spans 15 residues.